The T cell receptor (beta chain) under discussion was sequenced for a study of T cell responses to AZD1222 COVID-19 vaccine. The CDR3 has 13 amino acids. Trimming stripped 4 bases from V and 4 bases from J, with 10 bases between. From germline, CDR1 is SGHAT and CDR2 FQDESV (reference sequence). The method was immunoSEQ multiplex PCR; TCRdb's version includes in-frame clones alone and lacks a portion of them. The table records some 100,000 clones, 92% of them present only once. The sequence came from an adult who received the AZD1222 COVID-19 vaccine. The specimen comprised peripheral blood, sampled 28 days after the second AZD1222 dose. The chain recombines TRBV11-1 with TRBJ1-2; D unclear. CDR3 residues: CASSSRSPYGYTF. The CDR3 region has the DNA TGTGCCAGCAGCTCGCGCAGCCCCTATGGCTACACCTTC.